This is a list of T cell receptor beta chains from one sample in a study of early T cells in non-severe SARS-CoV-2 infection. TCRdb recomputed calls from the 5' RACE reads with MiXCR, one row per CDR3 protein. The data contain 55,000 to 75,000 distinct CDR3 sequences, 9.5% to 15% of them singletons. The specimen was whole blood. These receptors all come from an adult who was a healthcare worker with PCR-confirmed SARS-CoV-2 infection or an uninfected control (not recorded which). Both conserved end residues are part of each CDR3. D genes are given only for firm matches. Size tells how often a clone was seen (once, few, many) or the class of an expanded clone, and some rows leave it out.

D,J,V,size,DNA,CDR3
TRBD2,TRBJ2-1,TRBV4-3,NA,TGCGCCAGCAGCCAAGATCCGCGGGGGGGGCCCACGAATGAGCAGTTCTTC,CASSQDPRGGPTNEQFF
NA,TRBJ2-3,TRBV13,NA,TGTGCCAGCAGCTCGGGACCACCTTATCGCACAGATACGCAGTATTTT,CASSSGPPYRTDTQYF
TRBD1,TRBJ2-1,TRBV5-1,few,TGCGCCAGCAGCACCACCCGGACAGGGGCCCACAATGAGCAGTTCTTC,CASSTTRTGAHNEQFF
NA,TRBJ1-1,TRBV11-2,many,TGTGCCAGCAGCTATACCGGACCTGAAGCTTTCTTT,CASSYTGPEAFF
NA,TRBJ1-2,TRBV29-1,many,TGCAGCGTTGACTTTACAGGGAACTATGGCTACACCTTC,CSVDFTGNYGYTF
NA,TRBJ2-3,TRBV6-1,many,TGTGCCAGCAGTGAAGTAGGACTTATCACAGATACGCAGTATTTT,CASSEVGLITDTQYF
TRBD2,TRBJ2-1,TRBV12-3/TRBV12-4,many,TGTGCCAGCAGTCCCCACGTCGGAGCGGGGGCTTACAATGAGCAGTTCTTC,CASSPHVGAGAYNEQFF
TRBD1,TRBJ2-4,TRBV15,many,TGTGCCACCAGGACAGGGACAGCCAAAAACATTCAGTACTTC,CATRTGTAKNIQYF
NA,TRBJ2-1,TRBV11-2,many,TGTGCCAGCAGCTTCTCCCGCGGGGTGCACAATGAGCAGTTCTTC,CASSFSRGVHNEQFF
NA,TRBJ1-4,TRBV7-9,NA,TGTGCCAGCAGCTTCCAGGGAACTAATGAAAAACTGTTTTTT,CASSFQGTNEKLFF
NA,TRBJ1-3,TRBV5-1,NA,TGCGCCAGCAGCCCAAATGACCGGGACCGTACCGGGATTGGAAACACCATATATTTT,CASSPNDRDRTGIGNTIYF
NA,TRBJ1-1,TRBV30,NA,TGTGCCTGGAGTATAGGGTTGAACACTGAAGCTTTCTTT,CAWSIGLNTEAFF
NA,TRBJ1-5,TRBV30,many,TGTGCCTGGAAGGACTGGCGCAGGAGGGATCAGCCCCAGCATTTT,CAWKDWRRRDQPQHF
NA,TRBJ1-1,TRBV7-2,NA,TGTGCCAGCAAAGGACAGTTCACTGAAGCTTTCTTT,CASKGQFTEAFF
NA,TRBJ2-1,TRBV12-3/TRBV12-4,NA,TGTGCCAGCAGTTTAAATGTAAATGAGCAGTTCTTC,CASSLNVNEQFF
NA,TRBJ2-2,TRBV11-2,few,TGTGCCAGCAGCTCCCTGGCCGGGGAGCTGTTTTTT,CASSSLAGELFF
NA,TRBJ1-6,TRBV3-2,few,TGTGCCAGCAGCCAAGTCTGGGGGGAGAATTCACCCCTCCACTTT,CASSQVWGENSPLHF
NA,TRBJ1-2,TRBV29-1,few,TGCAGCGTTGTTGCGGTATCGGCGTATGGCTACACCTTC,CSVVAVSAYGYTF
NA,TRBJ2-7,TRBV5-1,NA,TGCGCCAGCAGCTTGTCCCCGCAGGAAGACTACGAGCAGTACTTC,CASSLSPQEDYEQYF
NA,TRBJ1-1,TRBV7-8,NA,TGTGCCAGCAGCTTAGGGGGAGTGGACACTGAAGCTTTCTTT,CASSLGGVDTEAFF
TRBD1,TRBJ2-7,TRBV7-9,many,TGTGCCAGCAGCTTCACCACGGGACAGGGGGACGAGCAGTACTTC,CASSFTTGQGDEQYF
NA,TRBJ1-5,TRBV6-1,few,TGTGCCAGCAGGCCCGGAGGATATGGCAATCAGCCCCAGCATTTT,CASRPGGYGNQPQHF
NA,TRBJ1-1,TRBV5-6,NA,TGTGCCAGCAGCTTGGGTTGGGGCCGGAACACTGAAGCTTTCTTT,CASSLGWGRNTEAFF
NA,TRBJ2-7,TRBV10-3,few,TGTGCCATCAGTGAGGGCGGCGCCACCTACGAGCAGTACTTC,CAISEGGATYEQYF
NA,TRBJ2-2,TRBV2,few,TGTGCCAGCAGTACGGACAGGAACACCGGGGAGCTGTTTTTT,CASSTDRNTGELFF
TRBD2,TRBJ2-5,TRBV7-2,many,TGTGCCAGCAGCCTCGGTTTCGGCGGGGGGGCTTTTGAGACCCAGTACTTC,CASSLGFGGGAFETQYF
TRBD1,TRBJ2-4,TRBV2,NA,TGTGCCACCACCCGGACAGGGATGGTTAGAGCCAAAAACATTCAGTACTTC,CATTRTGMVRAKNIQYF
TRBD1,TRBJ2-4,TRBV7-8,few,TGTGCCAGCAGCCGGGCGACAGGGCAAAACATTCAGTACTTC,CASSRATGQNIQYF
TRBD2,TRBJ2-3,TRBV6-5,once,TGTGCCAGCAGTTATAGGACTAGCGGGGAGCAGTATTTT,CASSYRTSGEQYF
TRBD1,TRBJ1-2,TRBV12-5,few,TGTGCTAGTGGTCCCACCTGGGACAGGGGCTATGGCTACACCTTC,CASGPTWDRGYGYTF
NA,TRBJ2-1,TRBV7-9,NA,TGTGCCAGCAGCCCTCCGGGGCCCACTTACAATGAGCAGTTCTTC,CASSPPGPTYNEQFF
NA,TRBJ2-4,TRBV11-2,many,TGTGCCAGCAGCTTGGGGAGCGCCAAAGGGGACATTCAGTACTTC,CASSLGSAKGDIQYF
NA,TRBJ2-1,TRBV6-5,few,TGTGCCAGCAGTAGGGTGGGGATTTACAATGAGCAGTTCTTC,CASSRVGIYNEQFF
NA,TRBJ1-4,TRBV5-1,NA,TGCGCCAGCACGCAGGGGACTAATGAAAAACTGTTTTTT,CASTQGTNEKLFF
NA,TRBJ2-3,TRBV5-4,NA,TGTGCCAGCAGCTTGATCAGGACAGTTGGGGTGGATACGCAGTATTTT,CASSLIRTVGVDTQYF
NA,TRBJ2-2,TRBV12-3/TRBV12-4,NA,TGTGCCAGCAGTTTATTGGTTGGGACCCTGGGGGGAGAAGGGGAGCTGTTTTTT,CASSLLVGTLGGEGELFF
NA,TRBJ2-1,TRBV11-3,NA,TGTGCCAGCAGTCCGAGGGGTTCCTACAATGAGCAGTTCTTC,CASSPRGSYNEQFF
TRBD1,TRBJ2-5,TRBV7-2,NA,TGTGCCAGCAGCTTAGAAGGGACAGACCAAGAGACCCAGTACTTC,CASSLEGTDQETQYF
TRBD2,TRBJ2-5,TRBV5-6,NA,TGTGCCAGCAGCCTGTACTTTGTCGCGGGGGGAGAGACCCAGTACTTC,CASSLYFVAGGETQYF
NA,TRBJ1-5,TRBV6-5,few,TGTGCCAGCAGTCACCTTACAGGTCATAGCAATCAGCCCCAGCATTTT,CASSHLTGHSNQPQHF
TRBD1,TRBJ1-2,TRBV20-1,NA,TGCAGTGCTAGGCTGGGAGGGACAGGGAGTACTAACTATGGCTACACCTTC,CSARLGGTGSTNYGYTF
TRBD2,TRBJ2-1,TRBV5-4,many,TGTGCCAGCAGCTTGGTAGGGACTAGCGGGGTATACAATGAGCAGTTCTTC,CASSLVGTSGVYNEQFF
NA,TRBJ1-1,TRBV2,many,TGTGCCAGCAGCGAGGGGGGAAGGGACACTGAAGCTTTCTTT,CASSEGGRDTEAFF
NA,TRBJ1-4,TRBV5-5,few,TGTGCCAGCAGCTCCTTGAGGACAACGACGCGGGAAAAACTGTTTTTT,CASSSLRTTTREKLFF
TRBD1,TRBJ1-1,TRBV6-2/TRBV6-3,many,TGTGCCAGCAGGATGACAGGGGGCCGGTTGAACACTGAAGCTTTCTTT,CASRMTGGRLNTEAFF
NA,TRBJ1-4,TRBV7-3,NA,TGTGCCAGCAGCTTATATCGGGCAACTAATGAAAAACTGTTTTTT,CASSLYRATNEKLFF
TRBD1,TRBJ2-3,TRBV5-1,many,TGCGCCAGCAGCTATGGACAGGGAGTAACAGATACGCAGTATTTT,CASSYGQGVTDTQYF
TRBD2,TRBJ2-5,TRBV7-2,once,TGTGCCAGCAGCTTAGACGGGGGGGCCAAGACCCAGTACTTC,CASSLDGGAKTQYF
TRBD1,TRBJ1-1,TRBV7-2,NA,TGTGCCAGCAGCTTAGGGGCAGGGGGTCCTGAAGCTTTCTTT,CASSLGAGGPEAFF